This TCR beta chain appears in the sequencing data of a study of OX40 agonist ivuxolimab in advanced cancers. V was pared by 1 base and J by 4 bases, with 8 bases between. Germline values: CDR1 SGHDN, CDR2 FVKESK. This CDR3 is built from 13 residues. Sequencing was performed with immunoSEQ multiplex PCR; in TCRdb, only in-frame clones are kept and a portion is missing. The sample comprises under 85,000 clones, 87% of which are singletons, and more than 0.5% rests with the top ten. The sample was CD4+ or CD8+ T cells sorted from blood, taken in a trial of the OX40 agonist ivuxolimab. The V gene is TRBV14, the J gene TRBJ2-7; D remains ambiguous. This sequence was found in an adult with an advanced solid tumor such as melanoma, head and neck, liver or kidney cancer. The CDR3 DNA sequence: TGTGCCAGCAGCCAAGTAAGACTTTACGAGCAGTACTTC. As protein: CASSQVRLYEQYF.